The 15 T cell receptor beta chains below all came from one sample that was sequenced in a study of CD4 T cells in relation to SARS-CoV-2 and coronaviruses. Sequencing used immunoSEQ multiplex PCR; TCRdb keeps in-frame clones, though not all of them. The sample has around 45,000 clones, over 75% seen once. The antigens of these receptors remain unknown. The sequencing input was naive CD4+ T cells from PBMCs, cultured in vitro. Regarding subset: naive CD4+ T cells isolated by negative enrichment. These receptors all come from an adult with COVID-19.

The rearrangement joins TRBV13 to TRBJ1-1, with a tentative D call TRBD1 (6 bases). This CDR3 is built from 17 residues. Trimming removed 3 bases at V and 5 bases at J, with 22 bases between. Germline V lookup: CDR1 PRHDT, CDR2 FYEKMQ (reference sequence). The CDR3 DNA reads as TGTGCCAGCAGCTTCCTGGGCGGGGGGGCGCAAGGAACTGAAGCTTTCTTT. It encodes CASSFLGGGAQGTEAFF. The complete variable domain, with remaining parts taken from reference TRBV13 and TRBJ1-1, reads AAGVIQSPRHLIKEKRETATLKCYPIPRHDTVYWYQQGPGQDPQFLISFYEKMQSDKGSIPDRFSAQQFSDYHSELNMSSLELGDSALYFCASSFLGGGAQGTEAFFGQGTRLTVV.

The gene calls are TRBV7-2 and TRBJ2-1; 14 nucleotides align to TRBD2. Germline CDR1 reads SGHTA; CDR2 reads FQGNSA. This CDR3 comprises 15 residues. The V gene end was trimmed by 5 bases and the J gene end by 9 bases; junction bases not matched to a gene: 6. This CDR3 reads CASSEGLAGEGEQFF. CDR3 nucleotides: TGTGCCAGCAGCGAGGGACTAGCGGGAGAGGGTGAGCAGTTCTTC. Looking up the rest from reference TRBV7-2 and TRBJ2-1 gives the full variable domain: GAGVSQSPSNKVTEKGKDVELRCDPISGHTALYWYRQSLGQGLEFLIYFQGNSAPDKSGLPSDRFSAERTGGSVSTLTIQRTQQEDSAVYLCASSEGLAGEGEQFFGPGTRLTVL.

The chain joins TRBV12-1 to TRBJ2-1; the D call of TRBD2 is as the table states it, not checked on the DNA. TRBV12-1 is a documented pseudogene. This CDR3 comprises 16 residues. Written as DNA, the CDR3 is TGTGCCAGCAGCCGATCGGTGGAGGGCTCCTACAATGAGCAGTTCTTC. This codes for CASSRSVEGSYNEQFF.

The gene calls are TRBV28 and TRBJ2-7; 11 bases line up with TRBD2. The CDR3 consists of 15 residues. CDR1 and CDR2 (germline): MDHEN, SYDVKM. After removal of 6 bases from V and 0 bases from J, the junction contained 4 bases not matched to a gene. DNA for the CDR3: TGTGCCAGCAGGTCTAGCGGGAGGATCTCCTACGAGCAGTACTTC. It specifies CASRSSGRISYEQYF.

This clone was counted between two and nine times. The chain has TRBV7-9 and TRBJ2-1; a weak D match, TRBD2 (6 bases). Germline V lookup: CDR1 SEHNR, CDR2 FQNEAQ (reference sequence). There are 14 residues in the CDR3. The V end lost 5 bases, the J end lost 5 bases, and 13 bases lay between the germline ends. This CDR3 reads CASSLSSGNNEQFF. The CDR3 nucleotides read TGTGCCAGCAGCCTAAGTAGCGGAAACAATGAGCAGTTCTTC.

A few counts support this clone. The chain couples TRBV5-1 to TRBJ2-7; no clear D gene. This CDR3 has 15 amino acids. Trimming removed 1 base from V and 2 bases from J, with 13 bases in between. Germline-derived CDR1 and CDR2 are SGHRS and YFSETQ. As DNA, the CDR3 is TGCGCCAGCAGCTTGACTCCTAAGGCCCCCTACGAGCAGTACTTC. This encodes CASSLTPKAPYEQYF.

The chain joins TRBV16 to TRBJ2-7; D is undetermined. CDR3 length equals 12 residues. V gave up 1 base and J gave up 2 bases, with 3 bases separating them. Germline CDR1 and CDR2: KGHSY and FQNENV. Here the CDR3 DNA reads TGTGCCAGCAGCCAATTAGCCTACGAGCAGTACTTC. Translating gives CASSQLAYEQYF.

This chain links TRBV18 with TRBJ1-5, with unresolved D. CDR1 is KGHSH and CDR2 is LQKENI in the germline V gene. This CDR3 is built from 17 residues. V was pared by 5 bases and J by 0 bases, with 17 bases between. The CDR3 DNA follows: TGTGCCAGCTCAGCATTTCGGGCAGATAATAGCAATCAGCCCCAGCATTTT. Translated, it gives CASSAFRADNSNQPQHF.

V usage is TRBV6-6 and J usage is TRBJ2-1, with TRBD2 matching 11 bases. The CDR3 consists of 16 residues. Trimming at V came to 2 bases and at J to 7 bases, leaving 7 bases not matched to a gene. CDR1 is MNHNY, CDR2 SVGAGI, per germline (reference sequence). The CDR3 coding sequence is TGTGCCAGCAGTTACACTAGCGGGAGATCATGGAATGAGCAGTTCTTC. Translating it yields CASSYTSGRSWNEQFF.

The V and J genes are TRBV5-4 and TRBJ2-2; D uncertain. Deletions cut 4 bases from V and 0 bases from J, with 10 bases between. The germline V gene encodes CDR1 SGHNT and CDR2 YYREEE (reference sequence). This CDR3 region has 15 residues. This CDR3 reads CASSPTKANTGELFF. The CDR3 DNA reads TGTGCCAGCAGCCCTACAAAGGCGAACACCGGGGAGCTGTTTTTT.

The chain carries TRBV5-5 and TRBJ2-7; 8 bases agree with TRBD1. Per the germline V gene, CDR1 is SGHKS and CDR2 is YYEKEE (reference sequence). The CDR3 is 15 amino acids. Germline trimming cut 3 bases from V and 4 bases from J; bases unmatched to any gene: 9. The CDR3, as DNA: TGTGCCAGCAGCTCAGACAGGGGCCCACCGTACGAGCAGTACTTC. This translates into CASSSDRGPPYEQYF. The full variable domain, its missing parts supplied by reference TRBV5-5 and TRBJ2-7, is DAGVTQSPTHLIKTRGQQVTLRCSPISGHKSVSWYQQVLGQGPQFIFQYYEKEERGRGNFPDRFSARQFPNYSSELNVNALLLGDSALYLCASSSDRGPPYEQYFGPGTRLTVT.

The chain has TRBV14 and TRBJ1-3, with D uncertain. CDR3 size: 15 residues. V was cut by 0 bases and J by 1 base, with 7 bases left in between. Germline V gene lookup returns CDR1 SGHDN and CDR2 FVKESK. CDR3: CASSQDWYSGNTIYF. The CDR3 DNA follows: TGTGCCAGCAGCCAAGACTGGTATTCTGGAAACACCATATATTTT.

The CDR3 spells CASSLGSTYEQYF. In nucleotides, the CDR3 is TGTGCCAGCAGCTTGGGATCCACCTACGAGCAGTACTTC. This chain joins TRBV5-4 and TRBJ2-7; no definite D call. Germline V lookup: CDR1 SGHNT, CDR2 YYREEE (reference sequence). The V and J ends lost 0 bases and 2 bases respectively, with 6 bases between them. The CDR3 is 13 residues long. The full variable domain, its missing parts supplied by reference TRBV5-4 and TRBJ2-7, is ETGVTQSPTHLIKTRGQQVTLRCSSQSGHNTVSWYQQALGQGPQFIFQYYREEENGRGNFPPRFSGLQFPNYSSELNVNALELDDSALYLCASSLGSTYEQYFGPGTRLTVT.

This chain links TRBV9 with TRBJ2-1; no clear D. Germline V CDR1 and CDR2: SGDLS, YYNGEE. The CDR3 spans 16 residues. V shed 0 bases and J shed 0 bases, with 10 bases lying between them. This chain's CDR3 is CASSVEVRLSYNEQFF. In DNA form, the CDR3 reads TGTGCCAGCAGCGTAGAGGTTCGCCTCTCCTACAATGAGCAGTTCTTC.

The chain joins TRBV5-1 to TRBJ2-7; D possibly corresponds to TRBD2 (6 bases). Trimming left V 4 bases short and J 3 bases short, with 8 bases between. The germline V gene encodes CDR1 SGHRS and CDR2 YFSETQ. This CDR3 region has 12 residues. The chain's CDR3 is CASSGTLYEQYF. The CDR3 coding sequence is TGCGCCAGCAGCGGGACTCTCTACGAGCAGTACTTC.